This TCR beta chain originates from a study of CD8+ T cells in alopecia areata. Overall study: The tofacitinib course ran for 6 to 18 months and was followed by 6 months off drug. Study-level points and caveats: Expanded CD8+ clones among the top 100, as well as scalp clonality, were significantly decreased by tofacitinib.

Sequencing templates came from extracted RNA that was reverse transcribed into cDNA. Assay: immunoSEQ multiplex PCR; the TCRdb copy retains only in-frame clones and omits some. The sample includes 190,000 or so clones, 50% to 60% of them seen just once. The treatment: oral pan-JAK inhibitor, 5-10 mg twice daily. To note about this clone: Its antigen is still unknown.

Trimming left V 3 bases short and J 8 bases short, with 13 bases between. This CDR3 has 13 residues. The germline CDR1 and CDR2 sequences are MGHRA and YSYEKL. The sequences come from CD4+ T cells sorted from blood, collected at week 4, from a patient treated with tofacitinib. The chain links TRBV4-1 to TRBJ1-2; D call uncertain. The receptor's source is a human donor with alopecia areata. The CDR3 DNA sequence: TGCGCCAGCAGCCACCTACCCCCACGGGGCTACACCTTC. It codes for CASSHLPPRGYTF.